These 14 T cell receptor beta chains were all obtained from the same sample, sequenced in a study of cytomegalovirus exposure and HLA in healthy donors. The PCR had 60 Vbeta and 13 Jbeta primers. Some clones are missing from TCRdb's copy, which holds only in-frame ones; the method was immunoSEQ multiplex PCR. Counted here are tens of thousands of clones, about 72% occurring once; the ten biggest clones make up around a quarter. Source material: PBMCs. The receptor source for this set is a man in his forties or fifties in good health and CMV-seropositive.

V and J are TRBV9 and TRBJ2-7, with TRBD1 matching over 7 bases. The length of the CDR3 is 16 residues. The V segment lost 3 bases and the J segment 2 bases; nucleotides outside the gene matches: 11. Germline-derived CDR1 and CDR2 are SGDLS and YYNGEE. The CDR3 here is CASSAEDRLSPYEQYF. CDR3 in DNA: TGTGCCAGCAGCGCCGAGGACAGGCTCTCTCCCTACGAGCAGTACTTC.

V usage is TRBV2 and J usage is TRBJ1-5, with 12 bases aligning to TRBD1. V dropped 6 bases and J dropped 7; count of bases not matched to a gene: 4. The CDR3 runs to 14 residues. Germline V gives CDR1 SNHLY, CDR2 FYNNEI. The CDR3 DNA reads TGTGCCAGCAGCCAGGGACAGGGGGCGCAGCCCCAGCATTTT. It specifies CASSQGQGAQPQHF.

The rearrangement links TRBV5-4 to TRBJ1-5, with TRBD1 identical over 9 bases. The CDR3 length is 17 residues. Germline V gene data show CDR1 as SGHNT and CDR2 as YYREEE (reference sequence). The trim removed 0 bases at V and 0 bases at J, leaving 4 bases unmatched. The CDR3 region has the DNA TGTGCCAGCAGCTTGGGGGGGACAGGGATTAGCAATCAGCCCCAGCATTTT. Translating it yields CASSLGGTGISNQPQHF.

The chain links TRBV7-8 to TRBJ2-7, with D unclear. The CDR3 runs to 16 residues. V was clipped by 4 bases and J by 3 bases, with 19 bases between them. Germline-derived CDR1 and CDR2 are SGHVS and FQNEAQ. CDR3 sequence reads: CASSSFPTLDCYEQYF. The CDR3, as DNA: TGTGCCAGCAGCTCCTTCCCCACTTTAGACTGCTACGAGCAGTACTTC.

The rearrangement uses TRBV10-3 and TRBJ2-2; 9 bases are shared with TRBD1. V lost 5 bases, J lost 3 bases, and 4 bases stayed unmatched. Germline values: CDR1 ENHRY, CDR2 SYGVKD. This CDR3 has 15 amino acids. The CDR3 DNA reads TGTGCCATCAGTCTACAGGGGGCACACACCGGGGAGCTGTTTTTT. Amino acid sequence: CAISLQGAHTGELFF.

This clone was picked up a small number of times. J is TRBJ2-1 and V is TRBV6-5, with 9 bases fitting TRBD2. J lost 5 bases, V lost 7 bases, and 9 bases had no gene match. The CDR3 is made up of 15 amino acids. Germline V lookup: CDR1 MNHEY, CDR2 SVGAGI. The CDR3 region is CASTWASGADNEQFF. Written as DNA, the CDR3 is TGTGCCAGCACTTGGGCTAGCGGGGCCGACAATGAGCAGTTCTTC.

This clone came up once. CDR3 sequence reads: CASRLAGGQGTDTQYF. As DNA, the CDR3 is TGTGCCAGCAGACTAGCGGGGGGGCAGGGCACAGATACGCAGTATTTT. The V and J genes are TRBV2 and TRBJ2-3, with 13 bases lining up with TRBD2. The junction had 4 bases not matched to a gene; V was cut back by 6 bases and J by 1 base. The CDR3 consists of 16 residues. CDR1 is SNHLY and CDR2 is FYNNEI in the germline V gene.

This sequence joins TRBV6-4 and TRBJ1-1; 7 positions match TRBD1. The CDR3 spans 15 residues. J lost 4 bases, V lost 5 bases, and 10 bases had no gene match. The germline V gene has CDR1 MRHNA and CDR2 SNTAGT. Here the CDR3 reads CASSSTGAGSTEAFF. CDR3 bases: TGTGCCAGCAGTAGCACAGGGGCCGGGAGCACTGAAGCTTTCTTT.

V usage is TRBV30 and J usage is TRBJ1-2; the D is unclear. The V and J ends lost 4 bases and 3 bases respectively, with 9 bases between them. From germline, CDR1 is GTSNPN and CDR2 SVGIG (reference sequence). The CDR3 is 12 residues long. The CDR3 region is CAWIRGDYGYTF. The CDR3 coding sequence is TGTGCCTGGATACGGGGTGACTATGGCTACACCTTC.

The chain carries TRBV11-2 and TRBJ1-2, with 7 nucleotides matching TRBD1. The germline gives CDR1 SGHAT, CDR2 FQNNGV. V lost 5 bases, J lost 2 bases, and 5 bases stayed unmatched. The CDR3 runs 14 residues. CDR3 amino acids: CASSNLTGNYGYTF. The CDR3 DNA follows: TGTGCCAGCAGCAACCTGACAGGGAACTATGGCTACACCTTC.

This chain connects TRBV4-3 to TRBJ1-1; 8 nucleotides align to TRBD1. Germline V CDR1 and CDR2: LGHNA, YSLEER. The CDR3 loop spans 13 amino acids. V lost 2 bases and J lost 9; bases outside the gene matches: 5. CDR3 nucleotide sequence: TGCGCCAGCAGCCAAACGGGGACAGGTCAAGCTTTCTTT. It specifies CASSQTGTGQAFF.

The chain recombines TRBV29-1 with TRBJ2-7; D is undetermined. Germline values: CDR1 SQVTM, CDR2 ANQGSEA. The germline V and J ends were trimmed by 3 bases and 0 bases, with 9 bases remaining between them. This CDR3 is 13 amino acids long. The CDR3 DNA sequence: TGCAGCGTTGAGCTCCCGAGCTCCTACGAGCAGTACTTC. It translates to CSVELPSSYEQYF.

V gene TRBV14 combines with J gene TRBJ2-1; TRBD2 matches 10 bases. Per germline, CDR1 SGHDN and CDR2 FVKESK. Trimming took 1 base from V and 10 from J; bases not matched to a gene: 7. The CDR3 length is 15 residues. The CDR3 DNA follows: TGTGCCAGCAGCCAAGTGACTAGCGGGCTTCGGGAGCAGTTCTTC. As protein: CASSQVTSGLREQFF.

The chain joins TRBV7-8 to TRBJ1-4, with D tentatively TRBD1 (6 bases). The CDR3 runs 13 residues. Trimming took off 6 bases at V and 7 bases at J, with 12 bases between the two ends. Germline V CDR1 and CDR2: SGHVS, FQNEAQ. CDR3 bases: TGTGCCAGCAGGCTACAGGGTACTGAAAAACTGTTTTTT. Amino acids: CASRLQGTEKLFF.